Following are 25 T cell receptor beta chains from one sample sequenced in a study of T cells in Graves' hyperthyroidism and ophthalmopathy. Amplified regions were TCR beta CDR3 sequences from RNA transcripts. An initial round of RT-PCR targeting the TCR CDR3 relied on the HTBI primer set. TCRdb independently ran MiXCR on the multiplex PCR reads; one entry per CDR3 protein. The sample carries about 480,000 distinct CDR3 sequences, roughly an eighth recorded once. The sequencing sample was made of blood. The receptors shown here come from a woman under 30 with Graves' hyperthyroidism.

This clonotype was observed many times. The rearrangement uses TRBV11-2 and TRBJ1-1; D is undetermined. Germline CDR1 and CDR2: SGHAT and FQNNGV. CDR3 size: 14 residues. Trimming pared 3 bases from V and 11 bases from J, leaving 19 bases between. CDR3 loop: CASSFLPDRLGAFF. CDR3 bases: TGTGCCAGCAGCTTTCTGCCCGACCGGCTTGGCGCTTTCTTT.

A few counts support this clonotype. The chain joins TRBV5-5 to TRBJ1-3; perhaps TRBD1 as D (6 bases). This CDR3 is 14 amino acids long. Germline V gives CDR1 SGHKS, CDR2 YYEKEE (reference sequence). Trimming removed 4 bases at V and 4 bases at J, with 12 bases between. The CDR3 sequence: CASSPWTEGNTIYF. The CDR3 DNA is TGTGCCAGCAGCCCATGGACAGAAGGAAACACCATATATTTT.

This clonotype was counted ten times or more. V gene TRBV12-3 or TRBV12-4 combines with J gene TRBJ1-5; D possibly corresponds to TRBD1 (6 bases). This CDR3 is 14 amino acids long. Trimming shortened V by 3 bases and J by 7 bases, and 13 bases separated the two germline ends. This CDR3 is CASSFTGKGQPQHF. For the CDR3, the DNA is TGTGCCAGCAGTTTCACAGGGAAAGGCCAGCCCCAGCATTTT.

The rearrangement uses TRBV10-1 and TRBJ2-1, with a weak D call TRBD1 (5 bases). Trimming took 4 bases from V and 6 from J, leaving 19 bases between them. CDR1 WNHNN and CDR2 SYGVQD come from the germline V gene (reference sequence). CDR3 length: 16 residues. The CDR3 spells CASSAHYTGVGNEQFF. The CDR3 region has the DNA TGCGCCAGCAGTGCCCACTACACAGGAGTCGGCAATGAGCAGTTCTTC.

The J gene is TRBJ1-2, the V gene TRBV30, with D unresolved. Germline loops: CDR1 GTSNPN, CDR2 SVGIG (reference sequence). CDR3 length equals 13 residues. V lost 0 bases and J 4 bases, leaving 9 bases between the germline ends. DNA of the CDR3: TGTGCCTGGAGTGTAAGTTCTAGCTATGGCTACACCTTC. Protein: CAWSVSSSYGYTF.

This clonotype has ten or more counts. This sequence joins TRBV12-3 or TRBV12-4 and TRBJ1-1; possibly TRBD1 for D (5 bases). This CDR3 is 13 amino acids long. Trimming left V 4 bases short and J 7 bases short, with 13 bases between. CDR3 region: CASSSDSKIEAFF. CDR3 DNA sequence: TGTGCCAGCAGTTCTGACAGCAAGATTGAAGCTTTCTTT.

Details on this clonotype: It may be a read error: a sequence one base away is much more abundant. The V gene is TRBV2, the J gene TRBJ2-3, with D possibly being TRBD2 (5 bases). CDR3 size: 12 residues. Germline V lookup: CDR1 SNHLY, CDR2 FYNNEI. Trimming stripped 10 bases from V and 3 bases from J, with 11 bases between. CDR3 loop: CAIALDTDTQYF. CDR3 coding DNA: TGTGCCATCGCACTAGATACAGATACGCAGTATTTT. The whole variable domain, filled in from reference TRBV2 and TRBJ2-3, reads EPEVTQTPSHQVTQMGQEVILRCVPISNHLYFYWYRQILGQKVEFLVSFYNNEISEKSEIFDDQFSVERPDGSNFTLKIRSTKLEDSAMYFCAIALDTDTQYFGPGTRLTVL.

The CDR3 spells CASSPTAAGRTEAFF. In DNA, the CDR3 is TGTGCCAGCAGCCCCACAGCGGCAGGGCGGACTGAAGCTTTCTTT. The genes are TRBV7-3 and TRBJ1-1; D perhaps matches TRBD1 (5 bases). CDR1 is SGHTA and CDR2 is FQGTGA in the germline V gene. CDR3 length: 15 amino acids. V shed 5 bases and J shed 5 bases, with 18 bases lying between them.

This clonotype was counted at least ten times. The genes are TRBV12-3 or TRBV12-4 and TRBJ1-1, with no clear D. This CDR3 region has 13 residues. V was pared by 5 bases and J by 7 bases, with 14 bases between. In DNA, the CDR3 is TGTGCCAGCAGTCCCCCTACCGCGGATGAAGCTTTCTTT. It codes for CASSPPTADEAFF.

This clonotype occurred many times. The CDR3 DNA is TGTGCCAGCAGCGTTCGACAGGGAGGAAATTCACCCCTCCACTTT. Translated, it gives CASSVRQGGNSPLHF. The V and J genes are TRBV9 and TRBJ1-6, with 7 positions matching TRBD1. The CDR3 loop spans 15 amino acids. Germline trimming cut 2 bases from V and 7 bases from J; bases unmatched to any gene: 6. From germline, CDR1 is SGDLS and CDR2 YYNGEE.

The chain joins TRBV11-3 to TRBJ2-3; D could derive from TRBD1 or TRBD2 (5 bases each). The V end lost 8 bases, the J end lost 2 bases, and 11 bases lay between the germline ends. The CDR3 consists of 13 residues. The germline V gene encodes CDR1 SGHNT and CDR2 YENEEA. This chain's CDR3 is CASSSGATDTQYF. The CDR3 nucleotides are TGTGCCAGCTCCTCCGGGGCCACAGATACGCAGTATTTT.

This clonotype was seen at least ten times. This chain links TRBV11-2 with TRBJ2-2; 9 bases map to TRBD2. CDR3 size: 15 residues. V shed 4 bases, J shed 7 bases, and the junction held 7 bases outside the gene matches. Germline V gene data show CDR1 as SGHAT and CDR2 as FQNNGV. CDR3 nucleotide sequence: TGTGCCAGCAGCTCCTGGGCGGGAGGGAGCGGGGAGCTGTTTTTT. Its protein is CASSSWAGGSGELFF. Looking up the rest from reference TRBV11-2 and TRBJ2-2 gives the full variable domain: EAGVAQSPRYKIIEKRQSVAFWCNPISGHATLYWYQQILGQGPKLLIQFQNNGVVDDSQLPKDRFSAERLKGVDSTLKIQPAKLEDSAVYLCASSSWAGGSGELFFGEGSRLTVL.

V usage is TRBV20-1 and J usage is TRBJ1-5; TRBD1 is a possible D gene (5 bases). Per germline, CDR1 DFQATT and CDR2 SNEGSKA (reference sequence). V lost 2 bases to trimming and J lost 6 bases, with 14 bases between them. The CDR3 has 14 amino acids. The CDR3 coding sequence is TGCAGTGCTAGACTCGGGGGGATCGGTCAGCCCCAGCATTTT. Its protein is CSARLGGIGQPQHF.

The V gene is TRBV3-1, the J gene TRBJ2-3; 9 positions agree with TRBD1. V lost 5 bases to trimming and J lost 3 bases; unmatched junction nucleotides: 6. Germline V gene lookup returns CDR1 LGHDT and CDR2 YNNKEL (reference sequence). The length of the CDR3 is 15 residues. The CDR3: CASSWTGDGTDTQYF. CDR3 in DNA: TGTGCCAGCAGCTGGACAGGGGACGGGACAGATACGCAGTATTTT.

This clonotype was observed at least ten times. The rearrangement uses TRBV11-2 and TRBJ1-5; D uncertain. The germline gives CDR1 SGHAT, CDR2 FQNNGV. Trimming shortened V by 1 base and J by 4 bases, and 11 bases separated the two germline ends. The CDR3 runs to 15 residues. The CDR3, as DNA: TGTGCCAGCAGCTTAGGAGGCAGGCTGAATCAGCCCCAGCATTTT. Translation: CASSLGGRLNQPQHF.

This CDR3 is CSADSAWREGCNTGELFF. The CDR3 DNA is TGCAGTGCCGACTCCGCATGGCGGGAGGGATGCAACACCGGGGAGCTGTTTTTT. This chain uses TRBV20-1 with TRBJ2-2; 9 bases are shared with TRBD2. Germline CDR1 reads DFQATT; CDR2 reads SNEGSKA (reference sequence). This CDR3 has 18 residues. Trimming took 6 bases from V and 2 from J; bases not matched to a gene: 16.

CDR3 coding DNA: TGTGCCAGCAGCCAAGACCACAGGGGGGGAGCTTTCTTT. Residues: CASSQDHRGGAFF. The V gene is TRBV11-3, the J gene TRBJ1-1; 8 positions agree with TRBD1. Germline V gene sequence: CDR1 SGHNT, CDR2 YENEEA. This CDR3 spans 13 amino acids. V trimming: 5 bases; J trimming: 10 bases; junction bases outside the gene matches: 9.

This clonotype was picked up many times. CDR3 region: CASSQNRASYNEQFF. The CDR3 DNA is TGTGCCAGCAGCCAAAACCGGGCCTCCTACAATGAGCAGTTCTTC. This sequence joins TRBV3-1 and TRBJ2-1; D not resolved. V shed 2 bases and J shed 0 bases, with 8 bases lying between them. The CDR3 is 15 amino acids. Looked up from germline, CDR1 is LGHDT and CDR2 is YNNKEL (reference sequence).

There are many counts of this clonotype. J is TRBJ2-2 and V is TRBV19; D unresolved. The ends were cut back, 10 bases at V and 1 base at J, with 16 bases in the middle. The CDR3 sequence is 15 residues long. Germline CDR1 LNHDA, CDR2 SQIVND (reference sequence). CDR3 residues: CATSIWKVNTGELFF. The CDR3 DNA reads TGTGCCACCTCTATTTGGAAAGTGAACACCGGGGAGCTGTTTTTT.

Concerning this clonotype itself: A read error may explain this, as a much larger clone is one base away. The J gene is TRBJ2-1, the V gene TRBV11-3, with TRBD1 matching 10 bases. CDR3 length: 14 amino acids. Germline loops: CDR1 SGHNT, CDR2 YENEEA. CDR3 nucleotide sequence: TGTGCCAGCAGCGGGACAGGGGCTTACAATGAGCAGTCCTTC. It yields the protein CASSGTGAYNEQSF.

The rearrangement links TRBV20-1 to TRBJ2-2; D gene uncertain. V was trimmed by 5 bases and J by 0 bases, leaving 7 bases between them. The length of the CDR3 is 13 residues. Per the germline V gene, CDR1 is DFQATT and CDR2 is SNEGSKA (reference sequence). The CDR3 sequence: CSAPAANTGELFF. DNA for the CDR3: TGCAGTGCTCCCGCAGCGAACACCGGGGAGCTGTTTTTT.

This clonotype has ten or more counts. The chain recombines TRBV20-1 with TRBJ1-4; 7 bases line up with TRBD1. This CDR3 contains 15 residues. J gave up 3 bases and V 0 bases, and 4 bases lay outside the gene matches. Germline loops: CDR1 DFQATT, CDR2 SNEGSKA (reference sequence). CDR3 in amino acids: CSARDADRANEKLFF. CDR3 nucleotide sequence: TGCAGTGCTAGAGACGCAGACAGGGCTAATGAAAAACTGTTTTTT.

The rearrangement joins TRBV5-4 to TRBJ2-1, with D maybe TRBD2 (5 bases). The V gene's germline CDR1 is SGHNT and CDR2 YYREEE (reference sequence). The CDR3 contains 15 residues. V lost 4 bases, J lost 2 bases, and 13 bases lay in between. The CDR3 bases are TGTGCCAGCAGCCCCTGGGAGCCCCCCTACAATGAGCAGTTCTTC. Protein: CASSPWEPPYNEQFF.

The chain carries TRBV24-1 and TRBJ2-2; TRBD2 is a possible D gene (5 bases). Deletions cut 6 bases from V and 4 bases from J, with 11 bases between. This CDR3 has 14 amino acids. CDR1 and CDR2 (germline): KGHDR, SFDVKD. Written as DNA, the CDR3 is TGTGCCACCAGTCCGGCTCGGGGCACCGGGGAGCTGTTTTTT. Residues: CATSPARGTGELFF.

This clonotype has more than one count but fewer than ten. The CDR3, as DNA: TGTGCCAGCAGCCAAGAGTCAGCAGGTTGGCCCCAGCATTTT. Residues: CASSQESAGWPQHF. The chain uses TRBV4-2 and TRBJ1-5, with D unresolved. V lost 0 bases and J lost 9, with 12 bases in between. The length of the CDR3 is 14 residues. Germline loops: CDR1 LGHNA, CDR2 YNFKEQ.